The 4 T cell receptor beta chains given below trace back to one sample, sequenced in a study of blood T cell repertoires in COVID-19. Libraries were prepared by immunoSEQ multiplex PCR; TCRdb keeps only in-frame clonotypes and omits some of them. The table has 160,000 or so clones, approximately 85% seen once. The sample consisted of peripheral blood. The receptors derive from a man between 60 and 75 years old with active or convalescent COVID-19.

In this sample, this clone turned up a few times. CDR3: CASSYSRGYSGNTIYF. The CDR3 coding sequence is TGTGCCAGCAGTTACTCGAGGGGGTACTCTGGAAACACCATATATTTT. This rearrangement joins TRBV6-5 to TRBJ1-3, with D perhaps TRBD1 (6 bases). The CDR3 loop spans 16 amino acids. From germline, CDR1 is MNHEY and CDR2 SVGAGI. Trimming took off 0 bases at V and 0 bases at J, with 9 bases between the two ends.

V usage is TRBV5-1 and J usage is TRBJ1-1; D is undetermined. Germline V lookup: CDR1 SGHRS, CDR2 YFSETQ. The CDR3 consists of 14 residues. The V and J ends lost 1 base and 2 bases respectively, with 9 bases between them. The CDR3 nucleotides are TGCGCCAGCAGCTTGTATCGGGTAAACACTGAAGCTTTCTTT. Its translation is CASSLYRVNTEAFF.

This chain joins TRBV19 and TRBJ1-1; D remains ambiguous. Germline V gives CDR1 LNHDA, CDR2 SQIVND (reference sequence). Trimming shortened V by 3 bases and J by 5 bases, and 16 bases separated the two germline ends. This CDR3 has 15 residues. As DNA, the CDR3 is TGTGCCAGTAGTATGAGACGGAGGTCGGGGACTGAAGCTTTCTTT. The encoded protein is CASSMRRRSGTEAFF.

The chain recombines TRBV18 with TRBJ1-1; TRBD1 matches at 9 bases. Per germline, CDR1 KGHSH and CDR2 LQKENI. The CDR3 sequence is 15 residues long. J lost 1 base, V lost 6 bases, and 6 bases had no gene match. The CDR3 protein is CASSFTGGTNTEAFF. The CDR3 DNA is TGTGCCAGCTCGTTCACAGGGGGCACGAACACTGAAGCTTTCTTT.